This T cell receptor (beta chain) was sequenced during a study of technical replicates of blood from a handful of donors. J was trimmed by 6 bases and V by 3 bases; bases with no gene match: 9. In germline, CDR1 is PRHDT, CDR2 FYEKMQ (reference sequence). This CDR3 is built from 15 residues. Assay used: immunoSEQ multiplex PCR; TCRdb lists only in-frame clones, some missing. The table has tens of thousands of clones, roughly 94% seen once. The source is a human donor in good health. The chain joins TRBV13 to TRBJ2-7, with 9 bases fitting TRBD1. The material sequenced was T cells isolated from PBMCs. CDR3 bases: TGTGCCAGCAGCTTGTGGGACAGGGACTCTGGCGAGCAGTACTTC. This sequence encodes CASSLWDRDSGEQYF. Complete variable domain (other parts from reference TRBV13 and TRBJ2-7): AAGVIQSPRHLIKEKRETATLKCYPIPRHDTVYWYQQGPGQDPQFLISFYEKMQSDKGSIPDRFSAQQFSDYHSELNMSSLELGDSALYFCASSLWDRDSGEQYFGPGTRLTVT.